These 31 T cell receptor beta chains share one sample of origin, sequenced in a study of regulatory T cells in long-lasting Graves disease. With iRepertoire HTBI primers and Arm-PCR of CDR3 regions, TCR beta libraries were built. MiXCR, applied by TCRdb to the multiplex PCR reads, yields one record per CDR3 protein. The sample includes almost 450,000 distinct CDR3 sequences, around 17% seen only once; the top ten take around a tenth. Time point defined: newly diagnosed GD, antithyroid drugs for less than 3 months. From RNA extracted from PBMCs, the TCR library was made. This sample was shared with a second study, whose subject was T cells in Graves' hyperthyroidism and ophthalmopathy.

The material sequenced was peripheral blood mononuclear cells (PBMCs), taken at new diagnosis, from a patient treated with antithyroid drugs. Every receptor here comes from a woman aged 25 to 39 with Graves disease.

This clonotype was counted a few times. The rearrangement joins TRBV20-1 to TRBJ2-7; 7 bases are a match to TRBD1. The ends lost 6 bases at V and 3 bases at J; junction bases unmatched: 17. There are 16 residues in the CDR3. Germline assignment: CDR1 DFQATT and CDR2 SNEGSKA (reference sequence). CDR3 DNA sequence: TGCAGTGCGTCCGACAGGGCGCTAGTAACTGGCTACGAGCAGTACTTC. This encodes CSASDRALVTGYEQYF.

This clonotype was counted only a few times. This chain uses TRBV5-8 with TRBJ1-5; tentatively, D is TRBD1 (6 bases). The CDR3 is 16 amino acids. V lost 6 bases and J lost 0, with 16 bases in between. The germline V gene encodes CDR1 SGHTS and CDR2 YDEGEE. CDR3 region: CASTARGGYSNQPQHF. The CDR3 coding sequence is TGTGCCAGCACCGCTAGGGGGGGGTATAGCAATCAGCCCCAGCATTTT.

This clonotype was seen many times. The genes are TRBV20-1 and TRBJ2-7; 8 positions agree with TRBD2. CDR1 is DFQATT and CDR2 is SNEGSKA in the germline V gene (reference sequence). The ends lost 5 bases at V and 3 bases at J; junction bases unmatched: 9. The CDR3 spans 14 residues. The CDR3 loop reads CSAGITSGLYEQYF. CDR3 coding DNA: TGCAGTGCTGGTATTACTAGCGGCCTCTACGAGCAGTACTTC.

This clonotype was picked up a small number of times. This chain links TRBV27 with TRBJ1-5; D possibly corresponds to TRBD1 (5 bases). There are 15 residues in the CDR3. The germline V gene encodes CDR1 MNHEY and CDR2 SMNVEV (reference sequence). Trimming cost V 5 bases and J 2 bases, with 13 bases left between them. The CDR3 DNA sequence: TGTGCCAGCAGTCCCGGGGCGCGGGGCAATCAGCCCCAGCATTTT. Translated: CASSPGARGNQPQHF.

This clonotype was seen more than once but under ten times. This chain joins TRBV4-1 and TRBJ2-6; D possibly corresponds to TRBD2 (5 bases). Germline V gives CDR1 MGHRA, CDR2 YSYEKL. The ends were cut back, 4 bases at V and 1 base at J, with 11 bases in the middle. The CDR3 has 16 residues. This CDR3 is CASSPRERSGANVLTF. CDR3 DNA: TGCGCCAGCAGCCCCCGGGAAAGGTCTGGGGCCAACGTCCTGACTTTC.

This clonotype appeared a few times. This sequence joins TRBV2 and TRBJ2-3; TRBD2 matches 10 bases. Germline V gene lookup returns CDR1 SNHLY and CDR2 FYNNEI. The CDR3 runs 19 residues. Trimming took 3 bases from V and 1 from J; bases not matched to a gene: 13. The CDR3 loop reads CASSDTSGVGTHGTDTQYF. In DNA, the CDR3 is TGTGCCAGCAGTGATACTAGCGGGGTCGGGACCCACGGCACAGATACGCAGTATTTT.

The gene calls are TRBV18 and TRBJ1-2, with D hard to call. Germline assignment: CDR1 KGHSH and CDR2 LQKENI. The CDR3 spans 15 residues. Trimming cost V 1 base and J 1 base, with 10 bases left between them. The CDR3 spells CASSPQAGNNYGYTF. The CDR3 DNA reads TGTGCCAGCTCACCACAGGCAGGAAATAACTATGGCTACACCTTC.

A few counts support this clonotype. The chain is built from TRBV29-1 and TRBJ2-1, with a possible D match to TRBD2 (5 bases). Germline CDR1 and CDR2: SQVTM and ANQGSEA. The CDR3 sequence is 14 residues long. V was shortened by 2 bases and J by 10 bases, with 18 bases between the two germline ends. The CDR3 sequence: CSVERQSHGKEQFF. The CDR3 DNA is TGCAGCGTTGAAAGGCAGTCTCACGGGAAGGAGCAGTTCTTC.

Many counts were recorded for this clonotype. This chain joins TRBV12-3 or TRBV12-4 and TRBJ2-7; 9 bases are a match to TRBD2. The CDR3 covers 17 residues. Losses at the gene ends were 3 bases for V and 1 base for J; bases not matched to a gene: 10. CDR3 loop: CASSFASGKHGSYEQYF. As DNA, the CDR3 is TGTGCCAGCAGTTTTGCTAGCGGGAAGCACGGATCCTACGAGCAGTACTTC.

Of note for this clonotype: Given a much more abundant clone one base away, this may be a read error. The CDR3 bases are TGTGCCAGCAGTCCGGAAAGACAGGGTGGGACTGAAGCTTTATTT. Its protein is CASSPERQGGTEALF. V usage is TRBV12-3 or TRBV12-4 and J usage is TRBJ1-1; 7 bases line up with TRBD1. The CDR3 sequence is 15 residues long.

With respect to this clonotype: One end of the junction is discordant with germline, which a read error may explain. The gene calls are TRBV28 and TRBJ2-4, with D possibly called TRBD1 or TRBD2 (5 bases each). Germline V gene data show CDR1 as MDHEN and CDR2 as SYDVKM. This CDR3 has 12 residues. CDR3 in DNA: TGTGTCAGCAGTCTAGCAGGGAACATTCAGTACTTC. It yields the protein CVSSLAGNIQYF.

The chain recombines TRBV29-1 with TRBJ2-1; 9 nucleotides match TRBD2. CDR1 and CDR2 from the germline V gene are SQVTM and ANQGSEA. The junction had 20 bases not matched to a gene; V was cut back by 5 bases and J by 0 bases. The CDR3 is 20 amino acids. DNA for the CDR3: TGCAGCGTTATACCGGGACTAGCTGGGTTCGGCTCCCACTCCTACAATGAGCAGTTCTTC. Its translation: CSVIPGLAGFGSHSYNEQFF.

This clonotype occurred many times. This chain joins TRBV28 and TRBJ2-7; 8 bases line up with TRBD2. V dropped 7 bases and J dropped 3; count of bases not matched to a gene: 11. The CDR3 length is 15 residues. The germline gives CDR1 MDHEN, CDR2 SYDVKM. The CDR3 nucleotides read TGTGCCAGCAACCCGAGGACCGGGAGGGACTACGAGCAGTACTTC. It encodes CASNPRTGRDYEQYF.

This clonotype was picked up many times. This rearrangement joins TRBV11-1 to TRBJ2-5; no definite D call. V was trimmed by 2 bases and J by 1 base, leaving 14 bases between them. The CDR3 sequence is 16 residues long. Germline loops: CDR1 SGHAT, CDR2 FQDESV (reference sequence). CDR3 residues: CASSLSLSSGQETQYF. CDR3 in DNA: TGTGCCAGCAGCTTAAGTCTCAGCTCGGGCCAAGAGACCCAGTACTTC.

In this sample, this clonotype turned up many times. The chain uses TRBV7-8 and TRBJ1-1; D unresolved. Trimming pared 4 bases from V and 0 bases from J, leaving 12 bases between. CDR1 SGHVS and CDR2 FQNEAQ come from the germline V gene. The CDR3 consists of 15 residues. The CDR3: CASSSKTIMNTEAFF. As DNA, the CDR3 is TGTGCCAGCAGCTCCAAGACCATTATGAACACTGAAGCTTTCTTT.

The chain has TRBV2 and TRBJ2-2; no clear D gene. The germline CDR1 and CDR2 sequences are SNHLY and FYNNEI. The CDR3 runs 13 residues. The V gene lost 1 base and the J gene lost 8 bases, with 8 bases spanning the gap. The CDR3 is CASSEVATGELFF. The DNA of the CDR3 is TGTGCCAGCAGTGAAGTGGCCACTGGGGAGCTGTTTTTT.

The sample holds many counts of this clonotype. The rearrangement links TRBV2 to TRBJ1-2; D perhaps matches TRBD1 (5 bases). With 1 base removed from V and 2 bases from J, the gap between germline ends came to 8 bases. The CDR3 loop spans 14 amino acids. In germline, CDR1 is SNHLY, CDR2 FYNNEI. CDR3 amino acids: CASSEGGTNYGYTF. The CDR3 coding sequence is TGTGCCAGCAGTGAAGGGGGGACCAACTATGGCTACACCTTC.

This clonotype was seen many times. CDR3 loop: CSASRTGGASDGYTF. CDR3 bases: TGCAGTGCTAGCAGGACAGGGGGCGCAAGTGATGGCTACACCTTC. The rearrangement uses TRBV20-1 and TRBJ1-2, with 11 bases matching TRBD1. CDR1 and CDR2 from the germline V gene are DFQATT and SNEGSKA (reference sequence). The J segment lost 6 bases and the V segment lost 3 bases, leaving 9 bases of the junction unmatched. This CDR3 region has 15 residues.

This clonotype occurred many times. The gene calls are TRBV12-3 or TRBV12-4 and TRBJ2-3, with 12 bases aligning to TRBD2. V gave up 6 bases and J gave up 7 bases; unmatched junction bases: 5. This CDR3 has 14 amino acids. The CDR3 protein is CASSLAGGPNTQYF. The DNA for the CDR3 is TGTGCCAGCAGCCTAGCGGGAGGGCCCAATACGCAGTATTTT.

This clonotype was counted at least ten times. The J gene is TRBJ2-7, the V gene TRBV28, with 9 bases identical to TRBD2. The J segment lost 4 bases and the V segment lost 6 bases, leaving 10 bases of the junction unmatched. Germline-derived CDR1 and CDR2 are MDHEN and SYDVKM. The CDR3 loop spans 15 amino acids. Written as DNA, the CDR3 is TGTGCCAGCAGGACCGCGGGAGGGCCTAAATACGAGCAGTACTTC. Its protein is CASRTAGGPKYEQYF.

The J gene is TRBJ2-5, the V gene TRBV6-1, with D tentatively TRBD1 (6 bases). Per germline, CDR1 MNHNS and CDR2 SASEGT. Trimming removed 10 bases from V and 4 bases from J, with 22 bases in between. This CDR3 comprises 15 residues. This CDR3 is CATGPTGRMGETQYF. The CDR3 region has the DNA TGTGCCACCGGACCGACAGGAAGGATGGGAGAGACCCAGTACTTC.

The chain employs TRBV7-6 and TRBJ2-7; D possibly matches TRBD1 or TRBD2 (5 bases each). Germline lookup yields CDR1 SGHVS and CDR2 FNYEAQ. Between the trimmed V and J ends, which lost 3 bases and 6 bases, there was a span of 15 bases. This CDR3 is 14 amino acids long. The CDR3 here is CASSFGTIGSEQYF. The CDR3 DNA reads as TGTGCCAGCAGCTTCGGGACCATAGGGTCCGAGCAGTACTTC.

This clonotype was found once. This sequence is one base from a far larger clone and is likely a read error. V usage is TRBV27 and J usage is TRBJ1-4; D unresolved. V gave up 4 bases and J gave up 0 bases, with 9 bases separating them. CDR1 and CDR2 from the germline V gene are MNHEY and SMNVEV (reference sequence). The CDR3 sequence is 15 residues long. CDR3 in DNA: TGTGCCAGCAGTTCCCAGTTCTCAACTAATGAAAAACTGTTTTTT. Its translation: CASSSQFSTNEKLFF.

This clonotype was seen many times. The V call is TRBV6-1, the J call TRBJ1-1, with D perhaps matching TRBD1 (5 bases). The germline V gene has CDR1 MNHNS and CDR2 SASEGT. Trimming stripped 6 bases from V and 4 bases from J, with 12 bases between. This CDR3 has 13 amino acids. The CDR3 sequence is CASRRGGVTEAFF. In DNA, the CDR3 is TGTGCCAGCAGAAGGGGAGGGGTCACTGAAGCTTTCTTT.

This clonotype was seen many times. V and J are TRBV7-2 and TRBJ2-1, with D unresolved. There are 13 residues in the CDR3. Trimming took off 6 bases at V and 4 bases at J, with 10 bases between the two ends. Looked up from germline, CDR1 is SGHTA and CDR2 is FQGNSA. The CDR3 loop reads CASRLSSYNEQFF. CDR3 nucleotide sequence: TGTGCCAGCAGGCTCAGCTCTTACAATGAGCAGTTCTTC.

This clonotype was observed at least ten times. V gene TRBV6-2 or TRBV6-3 combines with J gene TRBJ1-4; a weak D match, TRBD1 (6 bases). This CDR3 is built from 13 residues. Germline CDR1 reads MNHEY; CDR2 reads SVGEGT. V was pared by 2 bases and J by 5 bases, with 6 bases between. CDR3 sequence: CASSYDRNEKLFF. The CDR3 DNA sequence: TGTGCCAGCAGTTACGACAGGAATGAAAAACTGTTTTTT.

The V gene is TRBV4-3, the J gene TRBJ2-3, with D perhaps given as TRBD1 or TRBD2 (5 bases each). V lost 1 base and J lost 1, with 15 bases in between. The germline CDR1 and CDR2 sequences are LGHNA and YSLEER. This CDR3 contains 17 residues. The CDR3: CASSQAYLGRGTDTQYF. DNA for the CDR3: TGCGCCAGCAGCCAAGCCTACCTGGGACGGGGCACAGATACGCAGTATTTT.

There are many counts of this clonotype. The chain combines TRBV12-3 or TRBV12-4 with TRBJ1-1; tentatively, D is TRBD1 (5 bases). The CDR3 totals 14 residues. V lost 4 bases and J 4 bases, leaving 13 bases between the germline ends. The CDR3 reads CASSSRQLGTEAFF. The CDR3 DNA sequence: TGTGCCAGCAGTTCAAGACAGCTAGGCACTGAAGCTTTCTTT.

This clonotype showed up just a few times. The rearrangement joins TRBV4-1 to TRBJ1-5; D gene unclear. The CDR3 sequence is 13 residues long. Germline loops: CDR1 MGHRA, CDR2 YSYEKL. V lost 2 bases and J lost 7, with 9 bases in between. CDR3 loop: CASSQQSGQPQHF. Here the CDR3 DNA reads TGCGCCAGCAGCCAACAGTCGGGGCAGCCCCAGCATTTT.

The table lists this clonotype with many counts. The chain links TRBV7-2 to TRBJ2-7; D is ambiguous. CDR3 length: 12 amino acids. Trimming took 5 bases from V and 1 from J, leaving 6 bases between them. Germline CDR1 and CDR2: SGHTA and FQGNSA. The CDR3 nucleotides read TGTGCCAGCAGCGCTGGGTCCTACGAGCAGTACTTC. This codes for CASSAGSYEQYF.

The table lists this clonotype with a few counts. CDR3 coding DNA: TGTGCCAGCAGCTTATTAGCGGGCATTACCTACGAGCAGTACTTC. The encoded protein is CASSLLAGITYEQYF. V gene TRBV7-2 combines with J gene TRBJ2-7, with 7 bases aligning to TRBD2. Germline lookup yields CDR1 SGHTA and CDR2 FQGNSA. J was trimmed by 2 bases and V by 2 bases; bases with no gene match: 6. The CDR3 has 15 amino acids.